The 5 T cell receptor beta chains presented below share a single source sample, sequenced in a study of T cells after yellow fever vaccination. TCRdb re-called the 5' RACE reads through MiXCR, storing one row per CDR3 protein. Seen here are some 97,000 distinct CDR3 sequences, about 5.8% observed once, and the top ten hold just over 40%. The sequencing here drew on CD8+ T cells sorted from PBMCs, taken 10 days after the yellow fever booster vaccination. These receptors originate from a young man who received the YFV17D yellow fever vaccine.

The chain uses TRBV4-1 and TRBJ1-2, with a tentative D call TRBD1 (6 bases). The CDR3 contains 17 residues. CDR1 is MGHRA, CDR2 YSYEKL, per germline. Deletions cut 4 bases from V and 0 bases from J, with 18 bases between. CDR3 protein: CASSRPSSGTPNYGYTF. CDR3 sequence (DNA): TGCGCCAGCAGCCGCCCTAGTTCGGGGACACCTAACTATGGCTACACCTTC.

This clonotype has more than one count but fewer than ten. This chain joins TRBV6-5 and TRBJ2-7; the D gene is possibly TRBD1 (6 bases). Trimming took off 10 bases at V and 0 bases at J, with 13 bases between the two ends. The CDR3 is 13 amino acids. Germline loops: CDR1 MNHEY, CDR2 SVGAGI. CDR3 region: CATRRGSSYEQYF. The CDR3 coding sequence is TGTGCCACCCGAAGGGGGAGCTCCTACGAGCAGTACTTC.

This clonotype was seen more than once but under ten times. This chain uses TRBV3-1 with TRBJ1-6; D perhaps matches TRBD1 (5 bases). The CDR3 consists of 16 residues. The ends were cut back, 4 bases at V and 5 bases at J, with 15 bases in the middle. Germline values: CDR1 LGHDT, CDR2 YNNKEL (reference sequence). DNA of the CDR3: TGTGCCAGCAGCCCAGGGTTCTCCCCCGATAATTCACCCCTCCACTTT. This encodes CASSPGFSPDNSPLHF.

The chain has TRBV18 and TRBJ1-1, with a weak D call TRBD1 (5 bases). V lost 4 bases and J 3 bases, leaving 6 bases between the germline ends. Germline V gene data show CDR1 as KGHSH and CDR2 as LQKENI. This CDR3 has 12 amino acids. CDR3 protein: CASSRGYTEAFF. The CDR3 nucleotides read TGTGCCAGCTCACGGGGGTACACTGAAGCTTTCTTT. The complete variable domain, with remaining parts taken from reference TRBV18 and TRBJ1-1, reads NAGVMQNPRHLVRRRGQEARLRCSPMKGHSHVYWYRQLPEEGLKFMVYLQKENIIDESGMPKERFSAEFPKEGPSILRIQQVVRGDSAAYFCASSRGYTEAFFGQGTRLTVV.

Ten or more counts support this clonotype. The rearrangement links TRBV7-2 to TRBJ2-7; TRBD2 is a possible D gene (5 bases). Germline V gives CDR1 SGHTA, CDR2 FQGNSA. V lost 2 bases and J 0 bases, leaving 11 bases between the germline ends. The CDR3 is 15 residues long. The CDR3 here is CASSLFVGSSYEQYF. CDR3 DNA: TGTGCCAGCAGCTTATTCGTGGGGAGCTCCTACGAGCAGTACTTC.